This T cell receptor (beta chain) derives from a study of T-cell reconstitution after alpha-beta-depleted transplantation in children. There are a few counts of this clonotype. Molecular barcoding with unique molecular identifiers was used for the TCRbeta library. TCRdb reprocessed the PCR reads with MiXCR, giving one entry per CDR3 protein. The repertoire includes roughly 500,000 distinct CDR3 sequences, 30% to 35% of them detected once, and under 3% sits in the top ten. In germline, CDR1 is MDHEN, CDR2 SYDVKM. The J segment lost 4 bases and the V segment lost 9 bases, leaving 11 bases of the junction unmatched. This CDR3 has 14 amino acids.

Sequences were derived from PBMCs from the stem cell graft donor, sampled from the stem cell graft. The clonotype originates from a human donor who donated a stem cell graft to a child with aplastic anemia. V gene TRBV28 combines with J gene TRBJ1-1, with TRBD1 identical over 7 bases. CDR3 loop: CASITRGRITEAFF. The CDR3 coding sequence is TGTGCCAGTATAACAAGGGGGCGAATCACTGAAGCTTTCTTT.